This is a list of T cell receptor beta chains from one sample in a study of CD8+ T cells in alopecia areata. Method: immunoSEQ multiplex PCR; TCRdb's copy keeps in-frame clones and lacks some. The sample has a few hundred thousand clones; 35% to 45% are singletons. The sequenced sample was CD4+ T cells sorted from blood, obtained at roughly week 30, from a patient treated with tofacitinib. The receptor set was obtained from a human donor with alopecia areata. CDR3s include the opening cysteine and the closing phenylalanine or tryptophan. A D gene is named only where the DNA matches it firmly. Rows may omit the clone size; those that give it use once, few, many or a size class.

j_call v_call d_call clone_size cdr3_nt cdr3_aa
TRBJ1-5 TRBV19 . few TGTGCCAGTAGGTTGGGCAGGGCGTGGGACAATCAGCCCCAGCATTTT CASRLGRAWDNQPQHF
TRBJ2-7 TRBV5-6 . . TGTGCCAGCAGCCTCACTCCGGGACGGAGCTACGAGCAGTACTTC CASSLTPGRSYEQYF
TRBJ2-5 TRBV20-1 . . TGCAGTGCTAGGCTGGAGACCCAGTACTTC CSARLETQYF
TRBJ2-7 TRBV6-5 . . TGTGCCAGCGGATCCCCCGCCAGCTCCTACGAGCAGTACTTC CASGSPASSYEQYF
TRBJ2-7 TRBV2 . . TGTGCCAACAACCGCGGGATGGCAGGGGGATACGAGCAGTACTTC CANNRGMAGGYEQYF
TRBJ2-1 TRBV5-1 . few TGCGCCAGCAGCTTGCTCGTAGCCAATGAGCAGTTCTTC CASSLLVANEQFF
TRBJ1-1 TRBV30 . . TGTGCCTCAGAAGGGGGGAGGCAGTCCAACACTGAAGCTTTCTTT CASEGGRQSNTEAFF
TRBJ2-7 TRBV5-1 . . TGCGCCAGCAGCTTGGACGGGCTCTACGAGCAGTACTTC CASSLDGLYEQYF
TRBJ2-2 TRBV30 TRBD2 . TGTGCCTGGCGGGCTTTAGCGGGAGAAACCGGGGAGCTGTTTTTT CAWRALAGETGELFF
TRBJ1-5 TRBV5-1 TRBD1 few TGCGCCAGCAGCCCTGGACAGGGAGATCAGCCCCAGCATTTT CASSPGQGDQPQHF
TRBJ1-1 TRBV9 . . TGTGCCAGCAGCGTAGGACCGGAGAACACTGAAGCTTTCTTT CASSVGPENTEAFF
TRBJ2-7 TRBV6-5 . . TGTGCCAGCAGTGAATCGCCGGGACGACCTAAGTACTTC CASSESPGRPKYF
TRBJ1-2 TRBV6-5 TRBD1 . TGTGCCAGCAGTTACGAAGGGGGCCGTGGCTACACCTTC CASSYEGGRGYTF
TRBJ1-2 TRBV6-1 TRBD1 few TGTGCCAGCAGTGATAACAGGGGCTATGGCTACACCTTC CASSDNRGYGYTF
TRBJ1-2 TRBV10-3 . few TGTGCCACTAGGACGGTAGCTTATGGCTACACCTTC CATRTVAYGYTF
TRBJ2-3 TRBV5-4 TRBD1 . TGTGCCAGCAGCCGAGGGACAGGGAGCACAGATACGCAGTATTTT CASSRGTGSTDTQYF
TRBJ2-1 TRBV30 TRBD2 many TGTGCCTGGAGAGCCAGACTAGCGGGAGAGGTTGAGCAGTTCTTC CAWRARLAGEVEQFF
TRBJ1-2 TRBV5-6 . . TGTGCCAGCAGCTTGGGACAGGCGAATAACTATGGCTACACCTTC CASSLGQANNYGYTF
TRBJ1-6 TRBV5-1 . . TGCGCCAGCAGCTTGGATGTCGATTCACCCCTCCACTTT CASSLDVDSPLHF
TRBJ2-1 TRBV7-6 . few TGTGCCAGCAGCTTAGAACCAGGTTTCTACAATGAGCAGTTCTTC CASSLEPGFYNEQFF
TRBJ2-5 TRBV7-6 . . TGTGCCAGCAGCGCAATGGGGGGGCTCGAGACCCAGTACTTC CASSAMGGLETQYF
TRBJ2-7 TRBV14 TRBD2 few TGTGCCAGCAGCCAAGGACTAGCGGGGGCCTACGAGCAGTACTTC CASSQGLAGAYEQYF
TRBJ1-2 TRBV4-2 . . TGTGCCAGCAGCCAAGATGACGGAACCTTAAACTATGGCTACACCTTC CASSQDDGTLNYGYTF
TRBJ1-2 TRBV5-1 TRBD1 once TGCGCCAGCAGCTCCGGACAGGGGTATGGCTACACCTTC CASSSGQGYGYTF
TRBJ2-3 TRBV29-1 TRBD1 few TGCAGCGCCGGGACAGTCCTCTATATGGATACGCAGTATTTT CSAGTVLYMDTQYF
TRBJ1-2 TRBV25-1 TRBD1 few TGTGCCAGCAGTGAAGACAGGGGGTATGGCTACACCTTC CASSEDRGYGYTF
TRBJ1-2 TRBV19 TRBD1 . TGTGCCAGTAGTACGGACAGGGGACACTATGGCTACACCTTC CASSTDRGHYGYTF
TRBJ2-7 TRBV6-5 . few TGTGCCAGCAGTTATAAGGGTACCTACGAGCAGTACTTC CASSYKGTYEQYF
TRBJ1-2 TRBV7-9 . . TGTGCCAGCAGCTTAGAGAGAGGGTATCCCCCTGGCTACACCTTC CASSLERGYPPGYTF
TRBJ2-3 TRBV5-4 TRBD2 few TGTGCCAGCAGCTCATCGGGACTAGCCCACACAGATACGCAGTATTTT CASSSSGLAHTDTQYF
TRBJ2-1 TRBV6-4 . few TGTGCCAGCAGTGGGGGGGCCCATAGAAATGAGCAGTTCTTC CASSGGAHRNEQFF
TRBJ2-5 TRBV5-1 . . TGCGCCAGCAGCTTGGCCACGGGAAGTGAAGAGACCCAGTACTTC CASSLATGSEETQYF
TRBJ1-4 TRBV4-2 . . TGTGCCAGCGGACAGACGGGAAAACTGTTTTTT CASGQTGKLFF
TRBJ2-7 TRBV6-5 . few TGTGCCAGCAGTTACATTGGACACGAGCAGTACTTC CASSYIGHEQYF
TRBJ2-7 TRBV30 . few TGTGCCTGGAGTGTAAGACGGGGTAACGAGCAGTACTTC CAWSVRRGNEQYF
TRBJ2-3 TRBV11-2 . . TGTGCCAGCAGCTCGACGATAAGCGGTTCCACAGATACGCAGTATTTT CASSSTISGSTDTQYF
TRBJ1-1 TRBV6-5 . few TGTGCCAGCAGTTACGGACAGAACACTGAAGCTTTCTTT CASSYGQNTEAFF
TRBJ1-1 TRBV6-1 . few TGTGCCAGCAGTCGAATCGCCTACACTGAAGCTTTCTTT CASSRIAYTEAFF
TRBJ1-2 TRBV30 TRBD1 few TGTGCCTGGAGTGCGCGAGGGACAGGGGTGTTCTACACCTTC CAWSARGTGVFYTF
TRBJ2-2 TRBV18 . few TGTGCCAGCTCACAATTTGCTCCAGAAGGGAAAACCGGGGAGCTGTTTTTT CASSQFAPEGKTGELFF
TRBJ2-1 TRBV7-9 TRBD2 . TGTGCCAGCAGCCCCAACCCTAGCGGTGACTACAATGAGCAGTTCTTC CASSPNPSGDYNEQFF
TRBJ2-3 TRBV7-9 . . TGTGCCAGCAGCTCAGGGGATTACTTCACAGATACGCAGTATTTT CASSSGDYFTDTQYF
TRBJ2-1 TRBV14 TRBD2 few TGTGCCAGCAGCCAACTAGCGGGTAGCTCCTACAATGAGCAGTTCTTC CASSQLAGSSYNEQFF
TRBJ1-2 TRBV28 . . TGTGCCAGCGACAGCGATTCCTATGGCTACACCTTC CASDSDSYGYTF
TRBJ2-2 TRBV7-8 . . TGTGCCAGCAGCTTGAGGGCTTCGAACACCGGGGAGCTGTTTTTT CASSLRASNTGELFF
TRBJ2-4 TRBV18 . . TGTGCCAGCTCACCAGGGTCAGGTCCACCTGGGGACATTCAGTACTTC CASSPGSGPPGDIQYF
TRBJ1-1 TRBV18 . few TGTACCAGCTCACCAGGAGCCATGAACACTGAAGCTTTCTTT CTSSPGAMNTEAFF
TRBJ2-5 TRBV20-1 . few TGCAGTGCTAGAGCCCCAGAGACCCAGTACTTC CSARAPETQYF
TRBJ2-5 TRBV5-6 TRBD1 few TGTGCCAGCAGCGCAGGACAGGTCCGAGGGGAGACCCAGTACTTC CASSAGQVRGETQYF
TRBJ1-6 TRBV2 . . TGTGCCAGCATGGGGGGTCTTAATTCACCCCTCCACTTT CASMGGLNSPLHF
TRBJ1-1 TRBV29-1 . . TGCAGCGTTGGTACAGGTCTAGGTGAAGCTTTCTTT CSVGTGLGEAFF
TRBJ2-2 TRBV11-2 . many TGTGCCAGCAGCTTCACGAACACCGGGGAGCTGTTTTTT CASSFTNTGELFF
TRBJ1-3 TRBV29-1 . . TGCAGCGTTAAGAGGGATCCCAGCTCTGGAAACACCATATATTTT CSVKRDPSSGNTIYF
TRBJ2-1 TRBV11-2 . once TGTGCCAGCAGCTTAGTAAGACTGCCCTCCTACAATGAGCAGTTCTTC CASSLVRLPSYNEQFF
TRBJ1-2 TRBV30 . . TGTGCCTGGAGTTCAAGCTACTATGGCTACACCTTC CAWSSSYYGYTF
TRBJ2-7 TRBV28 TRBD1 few TGTGCCAGCAGCCCAACGGGGACAGGGGGGTACGAGCAGTACTTC CASSPTGTGGYEQYF
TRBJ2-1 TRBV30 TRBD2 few TGTGCCTGGAGACTAGCGGGAACCGGTGAGCAGTTCTTC CAWRLAGTGEQFF
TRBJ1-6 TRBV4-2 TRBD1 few TGTGCCAGCAGCCAAGATAGGAGGGACAGGGGTAATTCACCCCTCCACTTT CASSQDRRDRGNSPLHF